A single sample gave rise to the 13 T cell receptor beta chains below, sequenced in a study of patients and donors after allogeneic stem cell transplantation. TCRdb re-called the RT-PCR reads through MiXCR, storing one row per CDR3 protein. This sample has roughly 880,000 distinct CDR3 sequences, with 18% found just once. The sample was blood, either unsorted or a sorted T cell fraction (not recorded which). Receptor source: a human donor who was either an allogeneic HSCT recipient or a stem cell or donor lymphocyte infusion donor (not recorded which). It is not recorded whose cells these are; they may come from a transplant donor.

The V call is TRBV7-8, the J call TRBJ2-5; weak D call: TRBD2 (5 bases). Trimming stripped 0 bases from V and 4 bases from J, with 18 bases between. Germline CDR1 and CDR2: SGHVS and FQNEAQ. The CDR3 length is 17 residues. In DNA form, the CDR3 reads TGTGCCAGCAGCTTAGCGCGAGGGCCGGCACACGGAGAGACCCAGTACTTC. This sequence encodes CASSLARGPAHGETQYF. The complete variable domain, with remaining parts taken from reference TRBV7-8 and TRBJ2-5, reads GAGVSQSPRYKVAKRGQDVALRCDPISGHVSLFWYQQALGQGPEFLTYFQNEAQLDKSGLPSDRFFAERPEGSVSTLKIQRTQQEDSAVYLCASSLARGPAHGETQYFGPGTRLLVL.

This clonotype was recorded many times. The junction and the germline gene differ at one end; a read error may be behind it. This rearrangement joins TRBV4-3 to TRBJ2-7; 7 nucleotides align to TRBD1. Germline loops: CDR1 LGHNA, CDR2 YSLEER. The CDR3 covers 15 residues. The CDR3 reads CASSQDRRGPYEQYF. The CDR3 DNA sequence: TGTGCCAGCAGCCAAGATAGAAGGGGGCCCTACGAGCAGTACTTC.

The table lists this clonotype with a count of one. The chain couples TRBV3-1 to TRBJ2-1; 7 bases are a match to TRBD2. Unmatched junction bases numbered 8, after V lost 2 bases and J lost 4 bases. Germline V CDR1 and CDR2: LGHDT, YNNKEL (reference sequence). The CDR3 consists of 16 residues. The chain's CDR3 is CASSQTHGLGYNEQFF. CDR3 DNA sequence: TGTGCCAGCAGCCAAACACACGGACTAGGATACAATGAGCAGTTCTTC.

The J gene is TRBJ2-1, the V gene TRBV3-1, with D unclear. The V gene lost 1 base and the J gene lost 0 bases, with 10 bases spanning the gap. This CDR3 contains 16 residues. Germline CDR1 LGHDT, CDR2 YNNKEL (reference sequence). This chain's CDR3 is CASSQVTSSSYNEQFF. The CDR3 region has the DNA TGTGCCAGCAGCCAAGTGACTTCGAGCTCCTACAATGAGCAGTTCTTC.

This clonotype was observed a few times. V and J are TRBV5-1 and TRBJ2-1; a possible D gene is TRBD1 (5 bases). This CDR3 comprises 14 residues. Germline CDR1 is SGHRS and CDR2 is YFSETQ. V dropped 1 base and J dropped 7 bases, with 12 bases sitting between them. CDR3: CASSLWVGDNEQFF. The CDR3 DNA sequence: TGCGCCAGCAGCTTGTGGGTAGGGGATAATGAGCAGTTCTTC.

The chain recombines TRBV5-1 with TRBJ2-3, with 10 bases aligning to TRBD2. After removal of 8 bases from V and 2 bases from J, the junction contained 11 bases not matched to a gene. Germline V gene data show CDR1 as SGHRS and CDR2 as YFSETQ. The CDR3 consists of 16 residues. The CDR3 nucleotides are TGCGCCAGTCGAGACCTAGCGGGGGCCCTCACAGATACGCAGTATTTT. It translates to CASRDLAGALTDTQYF.

Concerning this clonotype: One junction end disagrees with the germline gene, perhaps due to a read error. The rearrangement uses TRBV12-3 or TRBV12-4 and TRBJ1-2, with a tentative D call TRBD1 (6 bases). This CDR3 comprises 11 residues. For the CDR3, the DNA is TGTGCCAGCAGCCTAGGGGGGGGCTGCACCTTC. Its translation: CASSLGGGCTF.

This chain links TRBV9 with TRBJ2-1; 9 nucleotides line up with TRBD2. J was trimmed by 7 bases and V by 0 bases; bases with no gene match: 14. The CDR3 has 18 amino acids. The germline gives CDR1 SGDLS, CDR2 YYNGEE. CDR3 bases: TGTGCCAGCAGCGTAGGGGGGACCGGGACTAGCAGTTTAAATGAGCAGTTCTTC. Its protein is CASSVGGTGTSSLNEQFF.

This chain joins TRBV4-3 and TRBJ1-2; 7 bases fit TRBD1. Germline-derived CDR1 and CDR2 are LGHNA and YSLEER. The CDR3 is made up of 15 amino acids. J gave up 4 bases and V 0 bases, and 5 bases lay outside the gene matches. The CDR3 region has the DNA TGCGCCAGCAGCCAAGATCCAGGGGGGGCCTATGGCTACACCTTC. Amino acids: CASSQDPGGAYGYTF.

This clonotype showed up just a few times. The CDR3: CASSLVSELYGYTF. In DNA, the CDR3 is TGCGCCAGCAGCTTGGTTTCGGAGCTATATGGCTACACCTTC. The J gene is TRBJ1-2, the V gene TRBV5-1; unclear D gene. Trimming took 0 bases from V and 5 from J, leaving 11 bases between them. The CDR3 spans 14 residues. Germline-derived CDR1 and CDR2 are SGHRS and YFSETQ.

This clonotype was seen repeatedly, ten times or more. V usage is TRBV12-3 or TRBV12-4 and J usage is TRBJ1-5; D might be TRBD1 (5 bases). Trimming shortened V by 6 bases and J by 0 bases, and 12 bases separated the two germline ends. The CDR3 length is 15 residues. CDR3 loop: CASRETANSNQPQHF. CDR3 DNA: TGTGCCAGCAGAGAGACAGCGAATAGCAATCAGCCCCAGCATTTT.

This clonotype was seen more than once but under ten times. The chain couples TRBV29-1 to TRBJ1-1, with D unresolved. This CDR3 is built from 12 residues. The V end was cut by 6 bases, the J end by 3 bases, with 11 bases between. Germline CDR1 reads SQVTM; CDR2 reads ANQGSEA. The DNA for the CDR3 is TGCAGCGTCCTCACACGGGACACTGAAGCTTTCTTT. Translation: CSVLTRDTEAFF.

This clonotype showed up many times. CDR3 loop: CAISESGVDEAFF. For the CDR3, the DNA is TGTGCCATCAGTGAGTCAGGCGTGGATGAAGCTTTCTTT. J is TRBJ1-1 and V is TRBV10-3; D is ambiguous. The CDR3 consists of 13 residues. V dropped 0 bases and J dropped 7 bases, with 9 bases sitting between them. Per the germline V gene, CDR1 is ENHRY and CDR2 is SYGVKD.